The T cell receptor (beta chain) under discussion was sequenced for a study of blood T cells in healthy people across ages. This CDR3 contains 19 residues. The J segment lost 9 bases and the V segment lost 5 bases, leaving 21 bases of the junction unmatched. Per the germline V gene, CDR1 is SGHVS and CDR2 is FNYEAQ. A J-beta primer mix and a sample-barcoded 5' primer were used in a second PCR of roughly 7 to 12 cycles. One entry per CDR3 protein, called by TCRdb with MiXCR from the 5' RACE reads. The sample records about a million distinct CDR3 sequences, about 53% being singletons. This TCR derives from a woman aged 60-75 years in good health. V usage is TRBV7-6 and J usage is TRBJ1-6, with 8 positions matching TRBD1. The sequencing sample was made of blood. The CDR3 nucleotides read TGTGCCAGCAGCGACCCTAGGGGAACGCCCCGGGACAGGCGTTCACCCCTCCACTTT. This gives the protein CASSDPRGTPRDRRSPLHF.